This T cell receptor (beta chain) was captured by sequencing in a study of blood T cell repertoires in COVID-19. On the study more broadly: T cells, B-cell-depleted T cells, or PBMCs supplied cDNA or gDNA.

Recruited during active infection, patients (from Seattle) were subsequently followed longitudinally. This CDR3 contains 16 residues. Trimming removed 5 bases from V and 6 bases from J, with 22 bases in between. CDR1 and CDR2 from the germline V gene are SGHAT and FQNNGV. How the authors handled the data: Scientists estimated how many nucleated cells there were by amplifying reference gene primers. The table came from immunoSEQ multiplex PCR; TCRdb's copy has only in-frame clones and leaves some out. Clonal size and the V and J genes are those of that table, whereas D and trimming came from the DNA. The sample holds about 200,000 clones; about 80% are singletons and the top ten take over 6%.

The TCR originated in a woman older than 75 with COVID-19, enrolled during active disease. Sequencing input: peripheral blood. V gene TRBV11-2 combines with J gene TRBJ1-2, with a weak D call TRBD1 (5 bases). CDR3 loop: CASSPTPQERGDGYTF. In DNA form, the CDR3 reads TGTGCCAGCAGCCCAACTCCCCAGGAAAGGGGCGATGGCTACACCTTC. Drawing the rest from reference TRBV11-2 and TRBJ1-2, the complete variable domain is EAGVAQSPRYKIIEKRQSVAFWCNPISGHATLYWYQQILGQGPKLLIQFQNNGVVDDSQLPKDRFSAERLKGVDSTLKIQPAKLEDSAVYLCASSPTPQERGDGYTFGSGTRLTVV.